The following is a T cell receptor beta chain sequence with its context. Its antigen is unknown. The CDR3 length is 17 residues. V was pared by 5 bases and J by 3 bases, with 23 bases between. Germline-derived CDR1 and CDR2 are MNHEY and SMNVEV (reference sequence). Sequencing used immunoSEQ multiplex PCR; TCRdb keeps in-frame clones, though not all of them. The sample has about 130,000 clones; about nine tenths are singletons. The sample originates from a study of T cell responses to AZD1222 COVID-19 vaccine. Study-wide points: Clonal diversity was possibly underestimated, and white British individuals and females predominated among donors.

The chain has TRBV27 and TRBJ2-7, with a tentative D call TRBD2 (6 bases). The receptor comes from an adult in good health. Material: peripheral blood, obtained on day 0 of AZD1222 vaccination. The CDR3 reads CASSALTGSPQYYEQYF. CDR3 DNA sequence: TGTGCCAGCAGTGCCTTAACCGGGAGTCCCCAATACTACGAGCAGTACTTC.